The entry below gives a single T cell receptor (beta chain) sequence along with its context. This entry is derived from a study of T-cell reconstitution after alpha-beta-depleted transplantation in children. Unmatched junction bases numbered 12, after V lost 4 bases and J lost 8 bases. Per the germline V gene, CDR1 is SGHRS and CDR2 is YFSETQ. This CDR3 has 17 residues. Unique molecular identifiers were used in preparing the TCRbeta library. TCRdb called the PCR reads again in MiXCR, with one record for every CDR3 protein. The sample consists of hundreds of thousands of distinct CDR3 sequences, approximately 15% of them appearing once.

The TCR comes from a human donor who donated a stem cell graft to a child with acute myeloid leukemia. The chain uses TRBV5-1 and TRBJ2-4, with TRBD2 matching 13 bases. Material: PBMCs from the stem cell graft donor, obtained from the stem cell graft. The CDR3 here is CASSGGTSGAFGDIQYF. CDR3 nucleotide sequence: TGCGCCAGCAGCGGAGGGACTAGCGGGGCCTTTGGTGACATTCAGTACTTC.